This entry is about one TCR beta chain. The antigen remains undetermined. Sequencing used immunoSEQ multiplex PCR; TCRdb keeps in-frame clones, though not all of them. This table holds about 130,000 clones, approximately 85% found once. This sample was included in a study of T cell responses to AZD1222 COVID-19 vaccine. The germline V gene has CDR1 LGHDT and CDR2 YNNKEL (reference sequence). The CDR3 runs to 15 residues. V gave up 2 bases and J gave up 1 base, with 11 bases separating them. Findings and limits, study-wide: Among spike-specific TCRs, nearly half reportedly target unmutated variant regions. Just a handful of AZD1222 recipients tested seropositive at baseline. Two AZD1222 doses significantly raised spike-specific TCR breadth and depth over controls. After the peak T cell response, and only then, were repertoires sampled.

The sequences come from peripheral blood, collected 28 days after the second AZD1222 dose. This receptor was obtained from an adult who received the AZD1222 COVID-19 vaccine. V usage is TRBV3-1 (or the pseudogene TRBV3-2) and J usage is TRBJ1-1, with D maybe TRBD1 (5 bases). The CDR3 bases are TGTGCCAGCAGCCAAAGAACAGGTGGGAACACTGAAGCTTTCTTT. Protein sequence: CASSQRTGGNTEAFF.